This TCR beta chain was profiled in a study of cytomegalovirus exposure and HLA in healthy donors. The V gene's germline CDR1 is GTSNPN and CDR2 SVGIG (reference sequence). V dropped 5 bases and J dropped 7; count of bases not matched to a gene: 6. The CDR3 loop spans 13 amino acids. With 60 Vbeta and 13 Jbeta primers, the PCR was carried out. Here immunoSEQ multiplex PCR was the method, and the copy in TCRdb shows in-frame clones only, minus some. Of some 150,000 clones listed, about 71% are singletons. V usage is TRBV30 and J usage is TRBJ2-1; 9 bases are a match to TRBD2. The sequence came from a woman in her twenties or thirties in good health and CMV-seronegative. The sequenced sample was PBMCs. The CDR3, as DNA: TGTGCCTGGCTCCTAGCGGGATTTAATGAGCAGTTCTTC. This sequence encodes CAWLLAGFNEQFF. The whole variable domain, filled in from reference TRBV30 and TRBJ2-1, reads SQTIHQWPATLVQPVGSPLSLECTVEGTSNPNLYWYRQAAGRGLQLLFYSVGIGQISSEVPQNLSASRPQDRQFILSSKKLLLSDSGFYLCAWLLAGFNEQFFGPGTRLTVL.